The 13 T cell receptor beta chains in this list originate from one sample, sequenced in a study of CD8+CD57+ T cells in acquired aplastic anemia. Individuals selected for sequencing had exhibited CD8+CD57+ cell expansion on flow cytometry. Using genomic DNA as the template, TCR beta VDJ and CDR3 profiling was carried out. TCRdb redid the calling of the reads with MiXCR, one entry per CDR3 protein. The table records around 120,000 distinct CDR3 sequences, almost 40% of them present only once. The specimen sequenced was sorted CD4+, CD8+, or CD8+CD57+ T cells (not recorded which) from PBMCs. These receptors were obtained from a human donor with aplastic anemia.

This clonotype came up many times. CDR3 protein: CASSVGTATNEKLFF. The CDR3 bases are TGTGCCAGCAGCGTAGGGACCGCTACTAATGAAAAACTGTTTTTT. The chain employs TRBV9 and TRBJ1-4; D is ambiguous. This CDR3 is 15 amino acids long. The germline CDR1 and CDR2 sequences are SGDLS and YYNGEE. Trimming cost V 0 bases and J 2 bases, with 8 bases left between them.

At least ten counts were recorded for this clonotype. The rearrangement joins TRBV9 to TRBJ2-3; 11 bases are shared with TRBD2. From germline, CDR1 is SGDLS and CDR2 YYNGEE. V was clipped by 0 bases and J by 2 bases; unmatched bases: 5. The CDR3 runs 17 residues. The CDR3 sequence: CASSVEPSGGTTDTQYF. DNA for the CDR3: TGTGCCAGCAGCGTAGAGCCTAGCGGGGGGACCACAGATACGCAGTATTTT.

This clonotype was seen more than once but under ten times. The chain joins TRBV27 to TRBJ1-5, with D unresolved. Germline-derived CDR1 and CDR2 are MNHEY and SMNVEV (reference sequence). V was clipped by 6 bases and J by 3 bases, with 18 bases between them. The CDR3 sequence is 16 residues long. CDR3 sequence: CASSLGRGLVNQPQHF. The CDR3 region has the DNA TGTGCCAGCAGCCTCGGTCGGGGTTTGGTCAATCAGCCCCAGCATTTT.

This clonotype occurred many times. The chain has TRBV6-1 and TRBJ2-7; TRBD2 is a possible D gene (6 bases). The CDR3 extends over 13 amino acids. The ends were cut back, 4 bases at V and 1 base at J, with 8 bases in the middle. Germline V gene data show CDR1 as MNHNS and CDR2 as SASEGT. In DNA, the CDR3 is TGTGCCAGCAGTGTGACTAGATCCTACGAGCAGTACGTC. It encodes CASSVTRSYEQYV.

As to this clonotype: Mismatch with germline at one junction end may stem from a read error. This chain links TRBV15 with TRBJ2-7; D ambiguous. This CDR3 spans 13 amino acids. Germline CDR1 reads LNHNV; CDR2 reads YYDKDF (reference sequence). The CDR3 spells CATSREALYERYF. The CDR3 nucleotides are TGTGCCACCAGCAGAGAGGCCCTTTACGAGCGGTACTTC.

This clonotype was counted at least ten times. Without the conserved terminal phenylalanine or tryptophan, this CDR3 likely stems from a read error. The DNA is left out, because the CDR3 cannot be placed on it with certainty; the CDR3 is given as TCRdb lists it. V and J are TRBV24-1 and TRBJ2-2; TRBD2 is the table's D call and was not checked against the DNA. CDR1 is KGHDR, CDR2 SFDVKD, per germline. The length of the CDR3 is 12 amino acids, counting both ends. The CDR3 here is CATIRITSGAEI.

The chain carries TRBV10-3 and TRBJ2-1; 8 positions match TRBD1. The J segment lost 0 bases and the V segment lost 5 bases, leaving 6 bases of the junction unmatched. This CDR3 has 16 amino acids. The germline CDR1 and CDR2 sequences are ENHRY and SYGVKD. The CDR3 DNA sequence: TGTGCCATCAGTCCAAATACAGGGGGCTCCTACAATGAGCAGTTCTTC. Translation gives CAISPNTGGSYNEQFF.

V gene TRBV12-3 or TRBV12-4 combines with J gene TRBJ2-7, with D possibly being TRBD1 or TRBD2 (5 bases each). The CDR3 is 14 amino acids. Trimming shortened V by 5 bases and J by 2 bases, and 13 bases separated the two germline ends. This CDR3 reads CASSDGTVAYEQYF. CDR3 in DNA: TGTGCCAGCAGTGATGGGACCGTAGCCTACGAGCAGTACTTC.

There are a few counts of this clonotype. The V gene is TRBV28, the J gene TRBJ1-1; a weak D match, TRBD1 (6 bases). Germline CDR1 reads MDHEN; CDR2 reads SYDVKM. The length of the CDR3 is 13 residues. Between the trimmed V and J ends, which lost 6 bases and 3 bases, there was a span of 11 bases. Written as DNA, the CDR3 is TGTGCCAGCAGGCCGGGGGGCTACACTGAAGCTTTCTTT. Protein product: CASRPGGYTEAFF.

About this clonotype: Just one base apart from a much larger clone, this may be a read error. The chain has TRBV6-1 and TRBJ2-7, with TRBD2 matching 7 bases. This CDR3 comprises 13 residues. Germline V gene data show CDR1 as MNHNS and CDR2 as SASEGT. Trimming removed 10 bases from V and 2 bases from J; junction bases left unmatched: 8. The CDR3 bases are TGTGCCACAGGGAGGGGAATGGCCTACGAGCAGTACTTC. Protein product: CATGRGMAYEQYF.

The chain uses TRBV4-1 and TRBJ2-5, with 8 bases that match TRBD2. Per the germline V gene, CDR1 is MGHRA and CDR2 is YSYEKL. The CDR3 has 15 amino acids. Trimming at V came to 4 bases and at J to 1 base, leaving 5 bases not matched to a gene. CDR3 residues: CASSLRGGIQETQYF. The CDR3, as DNA: TGCGCCAGCAGCCTCCGGGGGGGTATCCAAGAGACCCAGTACTTC.

The chain has TRBV9 and TRBJ1-2; D ambiguous. The germline CDR1 and CDR2 sequences are SGDLS and YYNGEE. This CDR3 comprises 15 residues. V lost 4 bases and J 8 bases, leaving 21 bases between the germline ends. CDR3 region: CASSPRLGTRYGYTF. CDR3 nucleotides: TGTGCCAGCAGCCCTCGGCTGGGCACCCGCTACGGCTACACCTTC. The variable domain in full, completed from reference TRBV9 and TRBJ1-2, reads DSGVTQTPKHLITATGQRVTLRCSPRSGDLSVYWYQQSLDQGLQFLIQYYNGEERAKGNILERFSAQQFPDLHSELNLSSLELGDSALYFCASSPRLGTRYGYTFGSGTRLTVV.

This clonotype was counted many times. A read error is possible here, since a much larger clone lies one base away. The gene calls are TRBV7-9 and TRBJ1-6; D gene uncertain. CDR1 and CDR2 from the germline V gene are SEHNR and FQNEAQ (reference sequence). This CDR3 region has 13 residues. The CDR3 nucleotides read TGTGCCAGCAGCTTAAGCCTGGAGACACCCCCCCACTTT. Translating it yields CASSLSLETPPHF.